This T cell receptor beta chain was recorded in a study of T cells after yellow fever vaccination. The V end lost 3 bases, the J end lost 0 bases, and 10 bases lay between the germline ends. CDR3 length equals 15 residues. Germline CDR1 is SGHDT and CDR2 is YYEEEE. Points on this clonotype: The antigen is unknown.

TCRdb re-analysed the 5' RACE reads in MiXCR, keeping a single row per CDR3 protein. The table has approximately 300,000 distinct CDR3 sequences, 10% to 15% seen once. Findings and limits, study-wide: Post-booster reappearance was seen for most primary-vaccination clones (nearly 97% CD4, about 90% CD8). Bulk-population clonotypes that are abundant could appear as contaminants in FACS-sorted repertoires.

The chain carries TRBV5-6 and TRBJ1-3; perhaps TRBD1 as D (5 bases). The material was CD4+ T cells sorted from PBMCs, obtained 45 days after the yellow fever booster vaccination. This sequence originates from a man aged 25-40 years who received the YFV17D yellow fever vaccine. This chain's CDR3 is CASSSFRVSGNTIYF. CDR3 nucleotide sequence: TGTGCCAGCAGCTCCTTCAGGGTCTCTGGAAACACCATATATTTT.